This TCR beta chain was observed in a study of blood T cell repertoires in COVID-19 (dated by TCRdb to the early 2020s). Broadly, across the study: Samples from collaborators originated in the United States, Italy and Spain and spanned both the acute and convalescent phases of COVID-19. The material from the prospective study consisted of cDNA or gDNA derived from T cells, B-cell-depleted T cells, or PBMCs. The dataset comprised deeply sampled blood TCRbeta repertoires from subjects exposed to, actively infected with, or recovered from COVID-19. The repertoires were released in a freely available public database meant as a resource for research on the immune response to SARS-CoV-2. The samples were drawn from the first 160 participants of the ongoing ImmuneRACE study and from 1,254 subjects provided by 6 global collaborators. A de-identified subject ID, COVID-19 status, age in years and sex were almost always included in the sample metadata. Where available, HLA class I and class II types were taken from metadata supplied by the sample provider and were not determined by assay-based typing. Overall results and qualifications from the work: The quantity of clinical and demographic metadata differed by source and by participant and was supplied without curation.

Participants in the prospective study were enrolled through a virtual design, were aged roughly 18 to 100 years, and lived in fewer than 30 United States geographic areas. To assign participants to cohorts, the prospective study relied on clinical history that participants themselves reported in a screening survey and a study questionnaire. For ImmuneRACE Cohort 3, a participant was defined as recovered based on two consecutive negative NP/OP PCR tests, clearance by a healthcare professional, or resolution of symptoms. In the prospective study, mobile phlebotomists collected whole blood, serum and a nasopharyngeal or oropharyngeal swab from each participant. Additional blood draws and questionnaires over an approximately 2-month period could optionally be provided by prospective study participants. Before DNA extraction, prospective study blood samples were shipped either frozen or at room temperature.

From the germline V gene, CDR1 is SGHRS and CDR2 is YFSETQ. Trimming leaves V shorter by 4 bases and J shorter by 5 bases, with the junction holding 9 bases beyond the gene matches. The CDR3 spans 15 residues, from the cysteine through the phenylalanine. Just the 45-base CDR3 DNA is kept, in frame starting at base 1. Concerning this clone: Which antigen it targets is not known. Base qualities are not at hand, and no much larger clone is one base apart.

The immunoSEQ Assay, a bias-controlled multiplex PCR, was used to amplify TCRbeta CDR3 regions from genomic DNA. In the paper's pipeline: Nucleated cell counts per sample were estimated from amplification of reference gene primers within the assay. Sequence reads were collapsed and filtered to measure the absolute abundance of every unique TCRbeta CDR3 rearrangement. For each sample, productive Simpson clonality was calculated as the square root of Simpson's diversity index across productive rearrangements. TCRdb took this table from immuneACCESS and kept in-frame rearrangements with V and J called. Such tables lack part of the clones; where checked against another copy, unresolved V genes explain under half of the gap, and the rest is unexplained. V and J calls and clone size are copied from that table; D and trimming were computed from the DNA. Counted in this sample were 220,000 or so clones; 84% of them appeared once. In total, the top ten clones hold roughly 6.2% of the sample.

The rearranged segments are TRBV5-1 and TRBJ2-4; the junction holds 7 bases that match TRBD1. This TCR came from a woman in her thirties or forties who had recovered from COVID-19. Sequenced: PBMCs or T cells enriched from blood (not recorded which). The sequence in DNA is TGCGCCAGCAGCCCCCCAGGGGGTGGAGAAAACATTCAGTACTTC. Translated, this gives CASSPPGGGENIQYF.